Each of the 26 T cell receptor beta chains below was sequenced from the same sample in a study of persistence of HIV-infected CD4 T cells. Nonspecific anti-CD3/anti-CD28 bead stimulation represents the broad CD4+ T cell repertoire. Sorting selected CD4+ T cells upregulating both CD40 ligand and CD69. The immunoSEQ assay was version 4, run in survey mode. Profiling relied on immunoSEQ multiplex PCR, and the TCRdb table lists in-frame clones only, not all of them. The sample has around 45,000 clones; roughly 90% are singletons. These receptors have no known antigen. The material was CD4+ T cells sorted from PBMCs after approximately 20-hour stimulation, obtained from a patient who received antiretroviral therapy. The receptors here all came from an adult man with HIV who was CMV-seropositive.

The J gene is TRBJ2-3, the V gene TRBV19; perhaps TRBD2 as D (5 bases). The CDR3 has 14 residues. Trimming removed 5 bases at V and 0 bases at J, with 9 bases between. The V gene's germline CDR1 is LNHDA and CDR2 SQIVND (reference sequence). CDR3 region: CASSLDLSTDTQYF. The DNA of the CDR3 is TGTGCCAGTAGTCTGGACTTGAGCACAGATACGCAGTATTTT.

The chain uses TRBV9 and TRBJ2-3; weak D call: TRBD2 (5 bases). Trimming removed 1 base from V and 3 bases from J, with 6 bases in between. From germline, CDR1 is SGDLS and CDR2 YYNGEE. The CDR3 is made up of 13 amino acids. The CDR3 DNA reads TGTGCCAGCAGCGTACGGGGTACAGATACGCAGTATTTT. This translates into CASSVRGTDTQYF.

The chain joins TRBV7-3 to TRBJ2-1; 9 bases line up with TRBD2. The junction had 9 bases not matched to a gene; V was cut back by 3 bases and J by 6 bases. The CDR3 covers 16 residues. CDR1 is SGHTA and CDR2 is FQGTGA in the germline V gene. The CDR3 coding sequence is TGTGCCAGCAGCTTGAATAGGGCGGGGGGGCCCAATGAGCAGTTCTTC. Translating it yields CASSLNRAGGPNEQFF. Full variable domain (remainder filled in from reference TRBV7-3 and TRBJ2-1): GAGVSQTPSNKVTEKGKYVELRCDPISGHTALYWYRQSLGQGPEFLIYFQGTGAADDSGLPNDRFFAVRPEGSVSTLKIQRTERGDSAVYLCASSLNRAGGPNEQFFGPGTRLTVL.

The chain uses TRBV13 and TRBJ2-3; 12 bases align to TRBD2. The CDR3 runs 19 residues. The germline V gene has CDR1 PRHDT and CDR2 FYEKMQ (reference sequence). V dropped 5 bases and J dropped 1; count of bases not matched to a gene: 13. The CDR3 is CASSPLTSGGPAGTDTQYF. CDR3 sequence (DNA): TGTGCCAGCAGCCCGCTGACTAGCGGGGGCCCCGCTGGCACAGATACGCAGTATTTT.

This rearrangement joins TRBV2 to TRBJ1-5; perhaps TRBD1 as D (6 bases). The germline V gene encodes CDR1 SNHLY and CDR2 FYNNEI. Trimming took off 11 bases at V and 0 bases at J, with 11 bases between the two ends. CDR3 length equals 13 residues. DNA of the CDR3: TGTGCCTGTCACAGGGATAGCAATCAGCCCCAGCATTTT. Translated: CACHRDSNQPQHF.

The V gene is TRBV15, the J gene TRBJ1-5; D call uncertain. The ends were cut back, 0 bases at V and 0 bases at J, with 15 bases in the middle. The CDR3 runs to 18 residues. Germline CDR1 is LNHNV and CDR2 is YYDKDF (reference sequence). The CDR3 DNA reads TGTGCCACCAGCAGAGATATCCCCCGCAGAGATAGCAATCAGCCCCAGCATTTT. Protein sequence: CATSRDIPRRDSNQPQHF.

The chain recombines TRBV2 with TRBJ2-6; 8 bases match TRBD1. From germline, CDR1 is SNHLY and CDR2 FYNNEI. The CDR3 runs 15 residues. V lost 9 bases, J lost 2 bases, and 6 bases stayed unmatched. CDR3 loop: CASRTGKAGANVLTF. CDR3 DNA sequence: TGTGCCAGTAGGACAGGGAAGGCTGGGGCCAACGTCCTGACTTTC.

CDR3 protein: CASSTGQLTGELFF. CDR3 DNA: TGTGCCAGCAGCACGGGACAGCTCACCGGGGAGCTGTTTTTT. The V call is TRBV21-1, the J call TRBJ2-2; the table gives TRBD1 as D, unverified against the DNA. TRBV21-1 is flagged as a pseudogene. This CDR3 is built from 14 residues.

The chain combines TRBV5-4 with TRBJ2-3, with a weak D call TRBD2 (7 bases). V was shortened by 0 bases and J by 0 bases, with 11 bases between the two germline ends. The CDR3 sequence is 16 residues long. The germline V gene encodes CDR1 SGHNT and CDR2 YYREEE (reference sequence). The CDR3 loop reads CASSLEGGPSTDTQYF. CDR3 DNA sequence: TGTGCCAGCAGCTTGGAGGGGGGGCCTAGCACAGATACGCAGTATTTT.

This CDR3 reads CASSLGGRGADTQYF. The CDR3 DNA reads as TGTGCCAGCAGCTTAGGGGGACGGGGGGCAGATACGCAGTATTTT. This chain connects TRBV7-2 to TRBJ2-3, with TRBD2 matching 7 bases. The CDR3 has 15 residues. Trimming cost V 1 base and J 4 bases; bases outside gene matches: 5. CDR1 and CDR2 from the germline V gene are SGHTA and FQGNSA.

The CDR3 region has the DNA TGTGCCAGCAGCTTTGAGGGACTGATTGACGAGCAGTACTTC. As protein: CASSFEGLIDEQYF. The chain recombines TRBV5-5 with TRBJ2-7; D perhaps matches TRBD2 (6 bases). CDR1 is SGHKS and CDR2 is YYEKEE in the germline V gene (reference sequence). V lost 2 bases, J lost 5 bases, and 14 bases lay in between. This CDR3 is 14 amino acids long.

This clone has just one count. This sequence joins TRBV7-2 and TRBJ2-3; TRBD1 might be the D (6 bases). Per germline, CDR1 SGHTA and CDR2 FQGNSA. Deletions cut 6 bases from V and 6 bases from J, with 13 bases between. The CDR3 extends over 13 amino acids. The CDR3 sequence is CASSSTGIDTQYF. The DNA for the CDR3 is TGTGCCAGCAGTTCTACAGGGATCGATACGCAGTATTTT.

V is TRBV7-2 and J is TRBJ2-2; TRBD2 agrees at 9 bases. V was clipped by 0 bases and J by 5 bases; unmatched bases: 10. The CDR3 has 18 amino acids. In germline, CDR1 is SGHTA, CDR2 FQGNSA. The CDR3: CASSLASSGTSSTGELFF. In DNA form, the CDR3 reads TGTGCCAGCAGCTTAGCCTCGTCCGGGACTAGCTCGACCGGGGAGCTGTTTTTT. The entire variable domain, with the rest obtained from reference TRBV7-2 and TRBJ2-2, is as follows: GAGVSQSPSNKVTEKGKDVELRCDPISGHTALYWYRQSLGQGLEFLIYFQGNSAPDKSGLPSDRFSAERTGGSVSTLTIQRTQQEDSAVYLCASSLASSGTSSTGELFFGEGSRLTVL.

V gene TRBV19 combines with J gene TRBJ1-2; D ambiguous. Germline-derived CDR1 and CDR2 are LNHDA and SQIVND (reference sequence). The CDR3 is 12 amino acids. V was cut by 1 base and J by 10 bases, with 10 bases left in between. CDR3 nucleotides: TGTGCCAGTAGTATAGCTGCCTGGGACTACACCTTC. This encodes CASSIAAWDYTF.

The DNA of the CDR3 is TGTGCCAGCAGCCAAGATTCGAGGACTCGGGAGCTGTTTTTT. It translates to CASSQDSRTRELFF. This chain joins TRBV3-1 (or the pseudogene TRBV3-2) and TRBJ2-2, with a weak D call TRBD2 (5 bases). The V gene's germline CDR1 is LGHDT and CDR2 YNNKEL (reference sequence). This CDR3 comprises 14 residues. V shed 0 bases and J shed 9 bases, with 11 bases lying between them.

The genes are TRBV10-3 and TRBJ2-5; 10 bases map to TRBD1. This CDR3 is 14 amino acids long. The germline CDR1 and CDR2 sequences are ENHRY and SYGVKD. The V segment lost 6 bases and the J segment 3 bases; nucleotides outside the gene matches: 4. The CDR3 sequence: CAIRPGTGEETQYF. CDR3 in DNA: TGTGCCATCAGACCCGGGACAGGGGAAGAGACCCAGTACTTC.

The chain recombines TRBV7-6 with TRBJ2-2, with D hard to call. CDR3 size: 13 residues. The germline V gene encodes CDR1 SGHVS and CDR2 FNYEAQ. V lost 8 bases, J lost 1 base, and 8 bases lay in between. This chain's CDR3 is CASVRQNTGELFF. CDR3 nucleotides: TGTGCCAGCGTCAGGCAGAACACCGGGGAGCTGTTTTTT.

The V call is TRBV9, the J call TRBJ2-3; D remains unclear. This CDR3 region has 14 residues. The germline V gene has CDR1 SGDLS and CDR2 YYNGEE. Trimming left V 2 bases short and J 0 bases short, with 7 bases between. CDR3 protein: CASSVGISTDTQYF. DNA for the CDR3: TGTGCCAGCAGCGTGGGCATTAGCACAGATACGCAGTATTTT. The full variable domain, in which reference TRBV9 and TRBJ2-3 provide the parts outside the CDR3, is DSGVTQTPKHLITATGQRVTLRCSPRSGDLSVYWYQQSLDQGLQFLIQYYNGEERAKGNILERFSAQQFPDLHSELNLSSLELGDSALYFCASSVGISTDTQYFGPGTRLTVL.

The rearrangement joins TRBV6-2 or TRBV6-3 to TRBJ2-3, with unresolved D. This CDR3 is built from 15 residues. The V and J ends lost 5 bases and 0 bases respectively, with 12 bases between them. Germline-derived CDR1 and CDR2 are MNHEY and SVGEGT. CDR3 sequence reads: CASSLPLSSTDTQYF. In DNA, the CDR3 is TGTGCCAGCAGTCTGCCCCTATCTAGCACAGATACGCAGTATTTT.

The CDR3 region is CSAFRETQYF. The CDR3 DNA reads as TGCAGTGCTTTCCGAGAGACCCAGTACTTC. The chain combines TRBV20-1 with TRBJ2-5; no reliable D call. V lost 5 bases to trimming and J lost 4 bases, with 5 bases between them. The CDR3 spans 10 residues. Germline values: CDR1 DFQATT, CDR2 SNEGSKA (reference sequence).

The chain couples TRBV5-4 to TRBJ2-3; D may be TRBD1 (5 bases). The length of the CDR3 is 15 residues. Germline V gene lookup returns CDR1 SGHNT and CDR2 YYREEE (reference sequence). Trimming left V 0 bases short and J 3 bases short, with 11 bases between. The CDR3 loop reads CASSLAGQGTDTQYF. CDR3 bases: TGTGCCAGCAGCTTGGCCGGGCAGGGAACAGATACGCAGTATTTT.

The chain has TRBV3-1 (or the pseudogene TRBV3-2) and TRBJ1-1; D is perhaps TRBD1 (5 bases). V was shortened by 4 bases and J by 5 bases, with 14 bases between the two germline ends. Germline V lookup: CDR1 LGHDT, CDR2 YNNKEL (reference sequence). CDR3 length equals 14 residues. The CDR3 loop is CASSLRGGKTEAFF. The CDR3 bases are TGTGCCAGCAGCCTTCGGGGGGGAAAGACTGAAGCTTTCTTT.

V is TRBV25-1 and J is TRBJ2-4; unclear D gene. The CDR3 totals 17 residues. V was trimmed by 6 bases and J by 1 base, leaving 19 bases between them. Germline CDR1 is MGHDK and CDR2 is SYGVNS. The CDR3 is CASRQVIVCLAKNIQYF. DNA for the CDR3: TGTGCCAGCAGGCAAGTTATAGTTTGCCTTGCCAAAAACATTCAGTACTTC.

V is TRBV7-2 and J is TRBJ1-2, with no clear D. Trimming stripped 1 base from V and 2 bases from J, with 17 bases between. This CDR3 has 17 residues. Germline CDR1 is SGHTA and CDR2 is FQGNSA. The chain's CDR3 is CASSLDVYNGRNYGYTF. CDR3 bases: TGTGCCAGCAGCTTAGACGTATATAACGGGAGGAACTATGGCTACACCTTC.

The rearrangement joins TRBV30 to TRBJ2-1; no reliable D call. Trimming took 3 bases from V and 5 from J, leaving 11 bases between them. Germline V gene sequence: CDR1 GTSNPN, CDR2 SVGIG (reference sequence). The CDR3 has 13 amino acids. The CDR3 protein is CAWSVGWDNEQFF. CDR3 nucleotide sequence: TGTGCCTGGAGCGTGGGTTGGGACAATGAGCAGTTCTTC.

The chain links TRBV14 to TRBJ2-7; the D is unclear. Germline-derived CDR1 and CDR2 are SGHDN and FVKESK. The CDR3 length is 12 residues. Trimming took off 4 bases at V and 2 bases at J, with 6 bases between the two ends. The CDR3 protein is CASSRSTYEQYF. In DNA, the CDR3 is TGTGCCAGCAGCCGGTCCACCTACGAGCAGTACTTC.